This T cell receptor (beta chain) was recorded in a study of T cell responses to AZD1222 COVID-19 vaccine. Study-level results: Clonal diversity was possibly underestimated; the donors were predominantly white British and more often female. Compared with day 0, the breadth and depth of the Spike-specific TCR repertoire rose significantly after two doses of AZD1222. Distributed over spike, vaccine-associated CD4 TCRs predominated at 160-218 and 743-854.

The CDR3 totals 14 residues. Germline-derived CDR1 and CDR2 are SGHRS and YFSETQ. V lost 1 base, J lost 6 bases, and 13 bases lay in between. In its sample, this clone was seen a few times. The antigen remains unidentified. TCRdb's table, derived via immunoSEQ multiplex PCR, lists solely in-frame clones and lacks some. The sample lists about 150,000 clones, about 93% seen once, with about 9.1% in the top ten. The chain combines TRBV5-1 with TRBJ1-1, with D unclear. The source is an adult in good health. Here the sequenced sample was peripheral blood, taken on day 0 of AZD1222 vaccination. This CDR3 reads CASSLNGGGPEAFF. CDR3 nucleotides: TGCGCCAGCAGCTTGAATGGAGGAGGTCCTGAAGCTTTCTTT.